Each of the 2 T cell receptor beta chains below was sequenced from the same sample in a study of blood T cell repertoires in COVID-19. Sequencing used immunoSEQ multiplex PCR; TCRdb keeps in-frame clones, though not all of them. The sample has more than 100,000 clones, around 88% seen once; the top ten hold 0.75% to 0.9%. The sequenced sample was peripheral blood. The receptors were gathered from a woman aged 50 to 65 with active or convalescent COVID-19.

This chain connects TRBV24-1 to TRBJ2-3; no clear D. Trimming left V 6 bases short and J 4 bases short, with 10 bases between. This CDR3 region has 13 residues. In germline, CDR1 is KGHDR, CDR2 SFDVKD. The CDR3: CATSTQVPDTQYF. CDR3 nucleotides: TGTGCCACCAGTACCCAGGTACCAGATACGCAGTATTTT.

This chain links TRBV30 with TRBJ1-5, with 7 bases that match TRBD1. Germline lookup yields CDR1 GTSNPN and CDR2 SVGIG (reference sequence). V shed 6 bases, J shed 10 bases, and the junction held 12 bases outside the gene matches. The CDR3 consists of 13 residues. The CDR3: CACKGQVGEPQHF. The CDR3, as DNA: TGTGCCTGTAAAGGACAGGTCGGGGAACCCCAGCATTTT.